The 3 T cell receptor beta chains in this list originate from one sample, sequenced in a study of CD8+ T cells in alopecia areata. RNA was isolated and reverse transcribed to cDNA, the sequencing template. Generated by immunoSEQ multiplex PCR, the TCRdb table keeps only in-frame clones and is missing some. This sample carries about 130,000 clones, around 50% of them seen once, and the ten largest clones take roughly 4.5%. This specimen consisted of CD4+ T cells sorted from blood, obtained at week 0. These receptors came from a human donor with alopecia areata.

The J gene is TRBJ2-3, the V gene TRBV5-1, with TRBD2 matching 7 bases. Germline trimming cut 2 bases from V and 3 bases from J; bases unmatched to any gene: 6. Germline V gives CDR1 SGHRS, CDR2 YFSETQ. The CDR3 loop spans 15 amino acids. CDR3 amino acids: CASSFIGGRTDTQYF. For the CDR3, the DNA is TGCGCCAGCAGCTTCATCGGGGGGAGGACAGATACGCAGTATTTT.

This clone was observed a handful of times. This rearrangement joins TRBV6-5 to TRBJ2-7; tentative D call: TRBD2 (6 bases). Trimming removed 5 bases at V and 4 bases at J, with 12 bases between. The CDR3 has 13 residues. CDR1 and CDR2 from the germline V gene are MNHEY and SVGAGI. The CDR3 coding sequence is TGTGCCAGCAGTCGGACTATTAGATACGAGCAGTACTTC. Encoded protein: CASSRTIRYEQYF.

The chain couples TRBV5-1 to TRBJ2-4; D gene uncertain. The CDR3 totals 16 residues. V lost 0 bases and J 0 bases, leaving 10 bases between the germline ends. The germline V gene has CDR1 SGHRS and CDR2 YFSETQ. This CDR3 is CASSLGPELAKNIQYF. Here the CDR3 DNA reads TGCGCCAGCAGCTTGGGGCCGGAACTAGCCAAAAACATTCAGTACTTC.